This TCR beta chain was recovered during a study of post-analysis software for immune sequencing data (dated by TCRdb to about 2015). Looking at the study overall: Disease courses on record covered relapsing-remitting, secondary progressive and progressive-relapsing multiple sclerosis, though some patients had no subtype annotation. Patient repertoires were compared against around 10 previously published healthy control repertoires from donors aged about 6 to 26 years. A subset of samples was prepared in parallel using single-end sample barcoding, then pooled and co-amplified after Illumina adapter ligation.

With respect to this clonotype: This clone's antigen is unknown. Per-base quality was not reported, and no clone a single base away is much larger than it.

To demonstrate the VDJtools post-analysis software, the study profiled TCR beta repertoires from the peripheral blood of around 13 young patients with multiple sclerosis. The patients with multiple sclerosis were children and adolescents between about 6 and 16 years of age. Libraries were prepared through PCR. Instrument used: Illumina HiSeq 2500. To reduce PCR and sequencing biases, unique molecular identifiers were built into the TCR beta cDNA libraries. Per 1 to 10 million input T cells, 500,000 or so cDNA molecules were obtained, such that each molecule approximated one T cell. Patient libraries were prepared and sequenced with the same protocol used for the earlier healthy control dataset. Samples belonging to the same batch were prepared together, multiplexed and sequenced on a shared HiSeq lane. Per the authors' processing: MIGEC was used to process the raw barcoded reads, and molecular identifier groups with only a single read were discarded before consensus assembly and CDR3 extraction. Clonotype tables were post-analysed with VDJtools, and diversity was normalized by down-sampling all datasets to the smallest sample size. In repertoire overlap clustering, CDR3 amino acid sequences, but not nucleotide sequences, were matched to correct batch-related cross-sample contamination. The raw public data were reprocessed by TCRdb itself: fastp quality trimming at Q25, MiXCR clonotype calling, in-frame beta chains only. Rows with one shared CDR3 protein collapse into an entry with the most common genes and DNA. The V and J calls follow TCRdb's processing rather than the paper's. In this sample the table shows roughly 800,000 distinct CDR3 sequences, approximately 30% of which occur a single time. The top ten clonotypes cover roughly 0.57% of the sample.

Points the paper makes about the study in general: Patients showed significantly higher frequencies than controls for about 5 TRBV segments, among them TRBV5-6, TRBV5-1 and TRBV20-1. Strong co-clustering of samples prepared in the same batch was shown by direct clustering with F measure, prompting a batch-effect correction. Significantly lower normalized Chao1 diversity was found in multiple sclerosis patients than in controls, suggesting substantial peripheral T-cell clonal expansion. The multiple sclerosis patient group was slightly younger than the control group.

Inclusive of the bounding cysteine and phenylalanine, the CDR3 is 12 residues long. The kept DNA is CDR3 alone, 36 bases in frame from the first base. V gives up 1 base and J gives up 9 bases, and the segment between their germline ends measures 8 bases. In the germline V gene, CDR1 corresponds to SGDLS and CDR2 to YYNGEE. This receptor chain uses TRBV9 and TRBJ1-5; the D gene cannot be named for sure. This receptor was obtained from a girl aged 5-17 years with multiple sclerosis. Sequencing was carried out using blood. The CDR3 reads CASSVLGGPQHF. The DNA reads TGTGCCAGCAGCGTATTGGGCGGGCCCCAGCATTTT. Here the CDR3 is joined to the reference TRBV9 and TRBJ1-5 genes, and the full variable domain is: DSGVTQTPKHLITATGQRVTLRCSPRSGDLSVYWYQQSLDQGLQFLIQYYNGEERAKGNILERFSAQQFPDLHSELNLSSLELGDSALYFCASSVLGGPQHFGDGTRLSIL.